A selection of T cell receptor beta chains follows, all from one sample in a study of vaccination effects on CD4 cells after COVID-19. Antigens for these TCRs are unknown. Libraries were prepared by immunoSEQ multiplex PCR; TCRdb keeps only in-frame clonotypes and omits some of them. The data contain 25,000 to 30,000 clones, about 70% of them singletons. Sequenced material: CD4+ T cells from PBMCs cultured with HCoV-NL63 spike peptides, taken after COVID-19 vaccination. These receptors were collected from a human donor who received a COVID-19 vaccine. The conserved cysteine and the conserved F or W are not part of the CDR3 here.

>TRBJ1-1|TRBV4-1
ASSQRGQGGEAF
>TRBJ1-3|TRBV6-5
ASSYSSDRLGNTIY
>TRBJ2-1|TRBV9
ASSATGTSGNEQF
>TRBJ1-2|TRBV19
ASSIGAGQGYT
>TRBJ2-7|TRBV11-2
ASSTGGGGVEQY
>TRBJ2-7|TRBV18
ASSGHNEQY
>TRBJ1-1|TRBV19
ASSRRQGAHSNTEAF
>TRBJ1-1|TRBV2
ASSDRGLLNTEAF
>TRBJ2-7|TRBV6-5
ASLAAGGNEQY
>TRBJ1-6|TRBV4-1
ASSQPKLRDRVYIVSPLH
>TRBJ1-1|TRBV7-9
ASSLLGMNTEAF
>TRBJ2-7|TRBV5-8
ASAPDGTGWLAGSYEQY
>TRBJ1-4|TRBV27
ASSMAVTTNEKLF
>TRBJ2-3|TRBV13
ASSFGSTDTQY
>TRBJ2-3|TRBV30
AWSFVTDTQY
>TRBJ2-1|TRBV7-9
ASSRDSYNEQF
>TRBJ1-2|TRBV6-5
ASAPYYGYT
>TRBJ2-6|TRBV27
ASSRRDSGANVLT
>TRBJ2-3|TRBV5-4
ASSSGTSGPRATDTQY
>TRBJ2-4|TRBV6-5
ASEGSLAKNIQY
>TRBJ2-4|TRBV10-2
ASTDRRIENIQY
>TRBJ2-1|TRBV2
ASRQQVAKDKDEQF
>TRBJ1-3|TRBV30
ALTSGNTIY
>TRBJ1-1|TRBV3-1/TRBV3-2
ASSPWNMNTEAF
>TRBJ2-5|TRBV13
ASSSLRGGKTQY
>TRBJ2-5|TRBV6-5
ASSYGPGRGQETQY
>TRBJ1-4|TRBV5-1
ASSPTEGTGADEKLF
>TRBJ2-1|TRBV9
ASSPLREQF
>TRBJ1-4|TRBV19
ASSVRGEISGKLF
>TRBJ1-2|TRBV6-1
ASSEGGWEFSYGYT
>TRBJ2-1|TRBV5-1
ASSIGTGQNNEQF
>TRBJ1-6|TRBV30
AWRERQGRDSPLH
>TRBJ1-5|TRBV6-5
ASSYSGVTNQPQH
>TRBJ1-4|TRBV5-4
ASSSGRHLNEKLF
>TRBJ2-7|TRBV5-4
ASSEGQGEYEQY
>TRBJ1-4|TRBV19
ASPKGSGNEKLF
>TRBJ1-1|TRBV6-5
ASGSGTVTEAF
>TRBJ1-2|TRBV14
ASSQGTGFGYT
>TRBJ1-5|TRBV4-1
ASSQVGERGNQPQH
>TRBJ1-1|TRBV10-2
ASSEFFRGNTEAF
>TRBJ1-4|TRBV4-1
ASSSPGFRFGQQGVGEKLF
>TRBJ1-1|TRBV18
ASSPETGGRGAF